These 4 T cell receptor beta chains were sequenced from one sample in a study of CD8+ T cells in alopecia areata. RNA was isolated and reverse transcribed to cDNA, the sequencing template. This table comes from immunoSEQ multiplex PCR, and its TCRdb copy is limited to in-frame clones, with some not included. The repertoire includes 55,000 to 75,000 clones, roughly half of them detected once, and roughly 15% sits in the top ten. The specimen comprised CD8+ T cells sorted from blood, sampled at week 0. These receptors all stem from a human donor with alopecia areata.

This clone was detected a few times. The CDR3: CASSSGDGPDRYQETQYF. In DNA form, the CDR3 reads TGCGCCAGCAGCTCAGGGGACGGACCCGACCGATACCAAGAGACCCAGTACTTC. This chain links TRBV5-1 with TRBJ2-5, with a tentative D call TRBD1 (6 bases). V shed 3 bases and J shed 0 bases, with 21 bases lying between them. Looked up from germline, CDR1 is SGHRS and CDR2 is YFSETQ. The CDR3 is 18 amino acids.

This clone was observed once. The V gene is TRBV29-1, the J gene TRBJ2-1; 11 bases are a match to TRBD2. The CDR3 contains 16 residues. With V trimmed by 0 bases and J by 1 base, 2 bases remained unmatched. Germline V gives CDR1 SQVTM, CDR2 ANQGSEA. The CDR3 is CSVEEGTSGSYNEQFF. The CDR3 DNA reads TGCAGCGTTGAAGAGGGGACTAGCGGTTCCTACAATGAGCAGTTCTTC.

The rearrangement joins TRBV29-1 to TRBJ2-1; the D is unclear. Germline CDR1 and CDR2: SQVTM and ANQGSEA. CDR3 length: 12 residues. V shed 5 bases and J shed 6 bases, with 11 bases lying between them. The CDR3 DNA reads TGCAGCGTTCTCGTGGACCGCAATGAGCAGTTCTTC. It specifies CSVLVDRNEQFF.

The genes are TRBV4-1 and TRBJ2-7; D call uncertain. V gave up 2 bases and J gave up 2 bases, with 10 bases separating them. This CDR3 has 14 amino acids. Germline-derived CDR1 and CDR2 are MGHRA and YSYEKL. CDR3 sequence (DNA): TGCGCCAGCAGCCAAAAAGACCTGACCTACGAGCAGTACTTC. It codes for CASSQKDLTYEQYF.